This is a list of T cell receptor beta chains from one sample in a study of T cells in Graves' hyperthyroidism and ophthalmopathy. One entry per CDR3 protein, called by TCRdb with MiXCR from the multiplex PCR reads. Here the sample spans under 350,000 distinct CDR3 sequences, about 21% being singletons. What was sequenced was blood. Receptor source: a woman aged 45-65 years with Graves' hyperthyroidism. Both conserved end residues are part of each CDR3. D genes are given only for firm matches. Size tells how often a clone was seen (once, few, many) or the class of an expanded clone, and some rows leave it out.

j_call	v_call	d_call	clone_size	cdr3_nt	cdr3_aa
TRBJ2-3	TRBV2	TRBD2	.	TGTGCCAGCAGTACTCCGGGACTAGCGGGAAAAGATACGCAGTATTTT	CASSTPGLAGKDTQYF
TRBJ2-1	TRBV20-1	.	many	TGCAGTGCTAGAGATCGGGCAGTCGGTGAGCAGTTCTTC	CSARDRAVGEQFF
TRBJ2-7	TRBV11-2	.	.	TGTGCCAGCAGTCGCCCCGCGGGGCAGGGACCCTACGAGCAGTACTTC	CASSRPAGQGPYEQYF
TRBJ2-5	TRBV5-1	TRBD2	.	TGCGCCAGCAGCGCCACGGGTGCGGGGGGGCAAGAGACCCAGTACTTC	CASSATGAGGQETQYF
TRBJ1-1	TRBV20-1	.	.	TGCAGTGCTAGAGATGACGGGGCCGGTCGTGAAGCTTTCTTT	CSARDDGAGREAFF
TRBJ1-2	TRBV6-1	.	.	TGTGCCAGCAGCAAGACACAGGGTAGTGGTGGCTACACCTTC	CASSKTQGSGGYTF
TRBJ2-7	TRBV20-1	.	many	TGCAGTGCTAGTTGGCAGGGGTACGAGCAGTACTTC	CSASWQGYEQYF
TRBJ2-5	TRBV7-9	.	many	TGTGCCAGCGGAAGACCCCAAGAGACCCAGTACTTC	CASGRPQETQYF
TRBJ1-2	TRBV15	.	.	TGTGCCACCAGCAGAGAAGCAGGTGGATTGGCTGGCTACACCTTC	CATSREAGGLAGYTF
TRBJ1-1	TRBV7-9	.	many	TGTGCCAGCAGCTTATTCCCAGGGGCCGACACTGAAGCTTTCTTT	CASSLFPGADTEAFF
TRBJ2-2	TRBV12-3/TRBV12-4	.	many	TGTGCCAGCAGTTTTAGCGGGGAGCTGTTTTTT	CASSFSGELFF
TRBJ2-7	TRBV28	TRBD1	.	TGTGCCAGCAGCCCTCCGGGACAGGGGGCTACGGGGCAGTACTTC	CASSPPGQGATGQYF
TRBJ2-3	TRBV7-9	.	many	TGTGCCAGCAGCTTAGAAACAGGTCGCACAGATACGCAGTATTTT	CASSLETGRTDTQYF
TRBJ2-1	TRBV7-4	.	.	TGTGCCAGCAGCGTAGCAGGGGACCTCACGAATGAGCAGTTCTTC	CASSVAGDLTNEQFF
TRBJ1-1	TRBV7-9	TRBD1	many	TGTGCCAGCAGCCCCTCCACTACAGGGGCCCGCGGGACTGAAGCTTTCTTT	CASSPSTTGARGTEAFF
TRBJ2-1	TRBV3-1	TRBD1	many	TGTGCCAGCAGCCTACAGGGGACCCACTCCTACAATGAGCAGTTCTTC	CASSLQGTHSYNEQFF
TRBJ1-2	TRBV20-1	.	many	TGCAGTGCGATTCAACCAGGGTCTAACTATGGCTACACCTTC	CSAIQPGSNYGYTF